This TCR beta chain was captured by sequencing in a study of blood T cell repertoires in COVID-19. Overall study context: Acute and convalescent COVID-19 specimens originated in the United States, Italy and Spain.

The CDR3 has 13 residues. Trimming cost V 2 bases and J 10 bases, with 14 bases left between them. Germline V gene sequence: CDR1 MNHNS, CDR2 SASEGT. Residents of 24 US areas, aged roughly 18 to 89 years, made up the participants. Two negative PCRs, clearance, or symptom resolution were required of recovered Cohort 3 donors. Sequenced by immunoSEQ multiplex PCR; TCRdb stores in-frame clones only, minus some. The profile shows 110,000 to 150,000 clones, 85% of them singletons. The receptor was isolated from a woman aged 40-49 years who had recovered from COVID-19. The V call is TRBV6-1, the J call TRBJ1-1; a possible D gene is TRBD1 (5 bases). What was sequenced was PBMCs or T cells enriched from blood (not recorded which). CDR3 loop: CASSEFIRARAFF. The CDR3 coding sequence is TGTGCCAGCAGTGAATTCATCAGGGCGAGAGCTTTCTTT.